The 18 T cell receptor beta chains below come from one sample, sequenced in a study of blood T cells in healthy people across ages. A second about 6 to 11 cycle PCR used barcoded and J-beta primers. TCRdb redid the calling of the 5' RACE reads with MiXCR, one entry per CDR3 protein. The sample records 1.5 million to 2 million distinct CDR3 sequences, roughly 49% being singletons. The sequencing sample was made of blood. All receptors come from a middle-aged woman in good health.

The V call is TRBV15, the J call TRBJ1-5; D gene ambiguous. V lost 3 bases and J lost 7, with 16 bases in between. Germline V gene sequence: CDR1 LNHNV, CDR2 YYDKDF (reference sequence). The CDR3 is made up of 15 amino acids. This CDR3 reads CATSRESGVGQPQHF. CDR3 nucleotide sequence: TGTGCCACCAGCAGGGAGAGCGGGGTGGGACAGCCCCAGCATTTT.

This clonotype came up a few times. The chain uses TRBV11-2 and TRBJ2-6; TRBD1 aligns across 7 bases. The CDR3 spans 19 residues. With 4 bases clipped from V and 0 bases from J, the junction kept 12 bases outside the gene matches. Per the germline V gene, CDR1 is SGHAT and CDR2 is FQNNGV. CDR3 sequence: CASSYLRDRPNSGANVLTF. CDR3 bases: TGTGCCAGCAGCTACCTACGGGACAGACCAAACTCTGGGGCCAACGTCCTGACTTTC. The full variable domain, completed using reference TRBV11-2 and TRBJ2-6, is EAGVAQSPRYKIIEKRQSVAFWCNPISGHATLYWYQQILGQGPKLLIQFQNNGVVDDSQLPKDRFSAERLKGVDSTLKIQPAKLEDSAVYLCASSYLRDRPNSGANVLTFGAGSRLTVL.

The chain is built from TRBV11-2 and TRBJ2-5, with 13 bases identical to TRBD2. The V gene end was trimmed by 5 bases and the J gene end by 11 bases; junction bases not matched to a gene: 20. The CDR3 contains 18 residues. Germline CDR1 is SGHAT and CDR2 is FQNNGV. CDR3 nucleotides: TGTGCCAGCAGCACCCCCCGGACTAGCGGGGGTCTGAGCAATGAGCAGTACTTC. Residues: CASSTPRTSGGLSNEQYF. Complete variable domain (other parts from reference TRBV11-2 and TRBJ2-5): EAGVAQSPRYKIIEKRQSVAFWCNPISGHATLYWYQQILGQGPKLLIQFQNNGVVDDSQLPKDRFSAERLKGVDSTLKIQPAKLEDSAVYLCASSTPRTSGGLSNEQYFGPGTRLLVL.

The chain carries TRBV9 and TRBJ2-5; D is unclear. V gave up 3 bases and J gave up 3 bases, with 9 bases separating them. The CDR3 contains 13 residues. Germline V gives CDR1 SGDLS, CDR2 YYNGEE. This CDR3 reads CASSATSEETQYF. The CDR3 nucleotides read TGTGCCAGCAGCGCGACCAGCGAAGAGACCCAGTACTTC.

V usage is TRBV5-5 and J usage is TRBJ1-2; no clear D gene. This CDR3 is built from 16 residues. V was clipped by 4 bases and J by 7 bases, with 23 bases between them. Germline V gene lookup returns CDR1 SGHKS and CDR2 YYEKEE (reference sequence). CDR3 sequence reads: CASSTDIGSNMGGYTF. In nucleotides, the CDR3 is TGTGCCAGCAGCACTGACATAGGGTCTAACATGGGTGGCTACACCTTC.

This clonotype was picked up many times. The chain couples TRBV5-1 to TRBJ1-4; 7 nucleotides agree with TRBD1. CDR3 length equals 14 residues. The ends lost 2 bases at V and 8 bases at J; junction bases unmatched: 6. Germline values: CDR1 SGHRS, CDR2 YFSETQ. Here the CDR3 DNA reads TGCGCCAGCAGCTTCTCAGGGGGTCAGGAAAAACTGTTTTTT. Translating gives CASSFSGGQEKLFF.

This clonotype has a single count. This chain uses TRBV12-3 or TRBV12-4 with TRBJ2-7; 7 bases are a match to TRBD1. The trim removed 4 bases at V and 12 bases at J, leaving 24 bases unmatched. The CDR3 spans 17 residues. Here the CDR3 DNA reads TGTGCCAGCAGTTCCCTAAGAATGACAGGGAACCAAAACATTCGGTACTTC. This codes for CASSSLRMTGNQNIRYF.

The chain recombines TRBV20-1 with TRBJ2-5; tentative D call: TRBD2 (6 bases). The CDR3 runs to 17 residues. In germline, CDR1 is DFQATT, CDR2 SNEGSKA (reference sequence). Trimming removed 0 bases from V and 5 bases from J, with 22 bases in between. CDR3 bases: TGCAGTGCTAGAGAAGGGTCTAGGGCGGGGCCGAGGGAGACCCAGTACTTC. Residues: CSAREGSRAGPRETQYF.

The J gene is TRBJ2-1, the V gene TRBV5-5; D gene unclear. V lost 4 bases and J lost 0, with 14 bases in between. The CDR3 spans 16 residues. The germline gives CDR1 SGHKS, CDR2 YYEKEE (reference sequence). The CDR3, as DNA: TGTGCCAGCAGCGGCCTCCTTGCGCCCTCCTACAATGAGCAGTTCTTC. Translating it yields CASSGLLAPSYNEQFF.

The chain uses TRBV9 and TRBJ1-1; D is perhaps TRBD1 (6 bases). Germline-derived CDR1 and CDR2 are SGDLS and YYNGEE. The CDR3 loop spans 14 amino acids. V was clipped by 4 bases and J by 6 bases, with 16 bases between them. The CDR3 loop reads CASSPRQVEAEAFF. In nucleotides, the CDR3 is TGTGCCAGCAGCCCCCGACAGGTAGAGGCTGAAGCTTTCTTT.

This clonotype was observed a few times. This chain's CDR3 is CASSQDGGADEQFF. In nucleotides, the CDR3 is TGCGCCAGCAGCCAGGACGGGGGGGCCGATGAGCAGTTCTTC. The rearrangement uses TRBV4-1 and TRBJ2-1; 8 nucleotides agree with TRBD2. V dropped 3 bases and J dropped 8; count of bases not matched to a gene: 6. Germline CDR1 MGHRA, CDR2 YSYEKL. CDR3 size: 14 residues.

The CDR3 DNA sequence: TGTGCCAGCAGCTTAGCCATGGGGGCTGGCAGCGGGGGGCGTAAGACCCAGTACTTC. The encoded protein is CASSLAMGAGSGGRKTQYF. The J gene is TRBJ2-5, the V gene TRBV7-8, with TRBD2 matching 9 bases. Germline V gene data show CDR1 as SGHVS and CDR2 as FQNEAQ. Unmatched junction bases numbered 17, after V lost 0 bases and J lost 6 bases. The CDR3 loop spans 19 amino acids.

The rearrangement joins TRBV7-2 to TRBJ2-7, with 9 bases fitting TRBD1. The DNA end lines up better with TRBJ2-5; the J call may be wrong. The CDR3 runs 14 residues. CDR1 is SGHTA and CDR2 is FQGNSA in the germline V gene. The CDR3, as DNA: TGTGCCAGCTCAGACAGGGGGAAAGGAAAGACCCAGTACTTC. Its translation: CASSDRGKGKTQYF.

This clonotype was observed a single time. The chain combines TRBV9 with TRBJ2-7, with D possibly TRBD1 on 5 matching bases. Per the germline V gene, CDR1 is SGDLS and CDR2 is YYNGEE. The CDR3 covers 17 residues. Between the trimmed V and J ends, which lost 2 bases and 0 bases, there was a span of 18 bases. CDR3 coding DNA: TGTGCCAGCAGCGTGGCCTTAGCCAGCCAGGGCTCCTACGAGCAGTACTTC. Its protein product is CASSVALASQGSYEQYF. The full variable domain, in which reference TRBV9 and TRBJ2-7 provide the parts outside the CDR3, is DSGVTQTPKHLITATGQRVTLRCSPRSGDLSVYWYQQSLDQGLQFLIQYYNGEERAKGNILERFSAQQFPDLHSELNLSSLELGDSALYFCASSVALASQGSYEQYFGPGTRLTVT.

This chain connects TRBV6-5 to TRBJ2-7, with 11 bases identical to TRBD2. After removal of 6 bases from V and 2 bases from J, the junction contained 3 bases not matched to a gene. Germline assignment: CDR1 MNHEY and CDR2 SVGAGI. This CDR3 contains 14 residues. CDR3 sequence (DNA): TGTGCCAGCAGGGAGACTAGCGGGGCCTACGAGCAGTACTTC. This translates into CASRETSGAYEQYF.

The CDR3 DNA sequence: TGTGCCACCAGTGATTTCTCGGGAGAATACAATGAGCAGTTCTTC. Its protein product is CATSDFSGEYNEQFF. The V gene is TRBV24-1, the J gene TRBJ2-1, with D tentatively TRBD2 (6 bases). This CDR3 region has 15 residues. V was clipped by 1 base and J by 4 bases, with 10 bases between them. CDR1 KGHDR and CDR2 SFDVKD come from the germline V gene.

The chain couples TRBV3-1 to TRBJ2-3, with D possibly TRBD1 on 6 matching bases. CDR3 length equals 15 residues. Germline V gives CDR1 LGHDT, CDR2 YNNKEL (reference sequence). V was pared by 4 bases and J by 3 bases, with 14 bases between. Here the CDR3 reads CASSRSGDGTDTQYF. For the CDR3, the DNA is TGTGCCAGCAGCCGATCAGGGGATGGAACAGATACGCAGTATTTT.

This clonotype was observed a few times. CDR3 nucleotide sequence: TGTGCCAGCAGCGTAAGAGGGAATGAGCAGTACTTC. Translating gives CASSVRGNEQYF. The chain employs TRBV9 and TRBJ2-4; tentative D call: TRBD2 (5 bases). Trimming cost V 1 base and J 13 bases, with 12 bases left between them. The CDR3 covers 12 residues. Germline V gene lookup returns CDR1 SGDLS and CDR2 YYNGEE.